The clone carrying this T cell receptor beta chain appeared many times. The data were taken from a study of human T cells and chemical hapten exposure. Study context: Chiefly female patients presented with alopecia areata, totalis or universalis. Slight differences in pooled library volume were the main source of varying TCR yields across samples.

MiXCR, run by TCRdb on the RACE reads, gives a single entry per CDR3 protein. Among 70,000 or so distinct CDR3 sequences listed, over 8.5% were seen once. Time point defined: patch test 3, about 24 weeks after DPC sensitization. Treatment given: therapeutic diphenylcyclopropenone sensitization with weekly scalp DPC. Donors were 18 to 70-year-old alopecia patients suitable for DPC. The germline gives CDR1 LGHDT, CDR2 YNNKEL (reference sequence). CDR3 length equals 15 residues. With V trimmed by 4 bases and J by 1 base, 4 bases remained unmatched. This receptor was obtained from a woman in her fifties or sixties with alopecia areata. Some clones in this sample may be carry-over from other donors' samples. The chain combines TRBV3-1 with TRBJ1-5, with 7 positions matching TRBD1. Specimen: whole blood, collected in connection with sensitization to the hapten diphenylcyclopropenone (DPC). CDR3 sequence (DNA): TGTGCCAGCAGCCGAGGGGGCGCGAGCAATCAGCCCCAGCATTTT. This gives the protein CASSRGGASNQPQHF.